These T cell receptor beta chains were read from a single sample in a study of technical replicates of blood from a few donors. The table came from immunoSEQ multiplex PCR; TCRdb's copy has only in-frame clones and leaves some out. The table records under 50,000 clones, around 96% of them present only once. Sequencing was carried out using T cells isolated from PBMCs. The receptors stem from a human donor in good health. Both conserved end residues are part of each CDR3. A D gene is named only where the DNA matches it firmly. Some rows have no size entry. The others give once, few or many, or a class for an expanded clone.

v_call	clone_size	j_call	cdr3_length	d_call	cdr3_nt	cdr3_aa
TRBV7-8	.	TRBJ2-7	13	.	TGTGCCAGCAGTCAGGGGGCTAGCGGCGAGCAGTACTTC	CASSQGASGEQYF
TRBV4-1	.	TRBJ2-4	19	.	TGCGCCAGCAGCCAAGGGGTGGTTTATACAGGGCATTCCAAAAACATTCAGTACTTC	CASSQGVVYTGHSKNIQYF
TRBV9	.	TRBJ2-5	13	.	TGTGCCAGCAGCTCGGGAAACCAAGAGACCCAGTACTTC	CASSSGNQETQYF
TRBV7-2	.	TRBJ2-3	14	.	TGTGCCAGCAGCGGGAGGCTAGTGGGCGATACGCAGTATTTT	CASSGRLVGDTQYF
TRBV6-1	.	TRBJ1-4	15	.	TGTGCCAGCAGTGAAGCTCTACCGGGGGATGAAAAACTGTTTTTT	CASSEALPGDEKLFF
TRBV15	once	TRBJ2-3	14	.	TGTGCCACCAGCGGGGGGCGGGAGCTAGATACGCAGTATTTT	CATSGGRELDTQYF
TRBV7-3	.	TRBJ1-1	20	TRBD1	TGTGCCAGCAGCTTAAAGGGAACGACATACGGACAGGCAGCCTACACTGAAGCTTTCTTT	CASSLKGTTYGQAAYTEAFF
TRBV18	.	TRBJ2-5	15	TRBD2	TGTGCCAGCTCACCGGGACTAGCGGGACTGGAGACCCAGTACTTC	CASSPGLAGLETQYF
TRBV14	few	TRBJ2-1	18	TRBD2	TGTGCCAGCAGCCAAGAAGGCTGGACTAGCGGGCCCTACAATGAGCAGTTCTTC	CASSQEGWTSGPYNEQFF
TRBV7-2	.	TRBJ2-7	14	.	TGTGCCAGCAGCTTAGTCCCAGGAATCTACGAGCAGTACTTC	CASSLVPGIYEQYF
TRBV9	.	TRBJ2-1	15	.	TGTGCCAGCAGCCCCGGACAGTTCTCCTACAATGAGCAGTTCTTC	CASSPGQFSYNEQFF
TRBV5-4	.	TRBJ2-7	14	TRBD2	TGTGCCAGCAGCTTCGGACTAGTTACCTACGAGCAGTACTTC	CASSFGLVTYEQYF
TRBV13	.	TRBJ2-1	15	TRBD2	TGTGCCAGCAGCTTAGAGGGCGGGAGTAGTAATGAGCAGTTCTTC	CASSLEGGSSNEQFF
TRBV11-2	.	TRBJ2-1	16	TRBD2	TGTGCCAGCAGCTCCCTCGCAGCGGGGCTGGGGAATGAGCAGTTCTTC	CASSSLAAGLGNEQFF
TRBV6-5	.	TRBJ1-4	15	TRBD1	TGTGCCAGCAGTTACTTAGGACAGGGAAGTGAAAAACTGTTTTTT	CASSYLGQGSEKLFF
TRBV5-6	.	TRBJ1-2	17	TRBD1	TGTGCCAGCAGCTTGATAACGGGACAGGGCGGCGACTATGGCTACACCTTC	CASSLITGQGGDYGYTF
TRBV10-3	.	TRBJ2-1	15	TRBD2	TGTGCCATCAGTGAGCAGCGGGAGTCAGGCGATGAGCAGTTCTTC	CAISEQRESGDEQFF
TRBV13	.	TRBJ2-1	15	TRBD2	TGTGCCAGCAGCTTAGATGGGACTAGCTACAATGAGCAGTTCTTC	CASSLDGTSYNEQFF
TRBV2	once	TRBJ2-1	18	TRBD2	TGTGCCAGCCTCCTGGACCAGCCTAGCGGGAGGTCCTACAATGAGCAGTTCTTC	CASLLDQPSGRSYNEQFF
TRBV5-1	.	TRBJ2-7	15	.	TGCGCCAGCAGCTCCCCCCTAGGGGCAGACTACGAGCAGTACTTC	CASSSPLGADYEQYF
TRBV7-3	.	TRBJ2-1	14	.	TGTGCCAGCAGCTTAACTAGCGGCTACAATGAGCAGTTCTTC	CASSLTSGYNEQFF
TRBV27	.	TRBJ2-7	17	TRBD2	TGTGCCAGCAGTTTATCTGGGCCAGCGGGAGCGTCCTACGAGCAGTACTTC	CASSLSGPAGASYEQYF
TRBV6-4	.	TRBJ2-2	15	TRBD2	TGTGCCAGCAGTGCTCTAGCGGAGAACACCGGGGAGCTGTTTTTT	CASSALAENTGELFF
TRBV5-1	.	TRBJ1-1	16	TRBD1	TGCGCCAGCAGCTTGGAAGTACAGGGGGCAAACACTGAAGCTTTCTTT	CASSLEVQGANTEAFF
TRBV19	.	TRBJ1-5	14	TRBD1	TGTGCCACCACAACAGGGGTCTTCTTGTGGCCCCAGCATTTT	CATTTGVFLWPQHF